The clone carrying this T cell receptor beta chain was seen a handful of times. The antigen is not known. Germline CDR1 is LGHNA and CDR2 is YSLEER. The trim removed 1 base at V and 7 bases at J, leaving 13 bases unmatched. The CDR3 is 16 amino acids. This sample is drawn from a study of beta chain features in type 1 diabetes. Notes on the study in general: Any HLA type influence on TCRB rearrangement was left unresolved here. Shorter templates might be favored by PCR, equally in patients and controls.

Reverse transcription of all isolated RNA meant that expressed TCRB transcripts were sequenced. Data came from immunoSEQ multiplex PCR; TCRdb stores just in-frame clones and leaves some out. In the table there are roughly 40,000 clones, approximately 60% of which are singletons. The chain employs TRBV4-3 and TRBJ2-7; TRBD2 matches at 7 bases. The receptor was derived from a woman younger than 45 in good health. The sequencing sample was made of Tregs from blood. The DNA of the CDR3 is TGCGCCAGCAGCCAAGCTTGGGGGAGGGCGGCGGGGGAGCAGTACTTC. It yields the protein CASSQAWGRAAGEQYF.